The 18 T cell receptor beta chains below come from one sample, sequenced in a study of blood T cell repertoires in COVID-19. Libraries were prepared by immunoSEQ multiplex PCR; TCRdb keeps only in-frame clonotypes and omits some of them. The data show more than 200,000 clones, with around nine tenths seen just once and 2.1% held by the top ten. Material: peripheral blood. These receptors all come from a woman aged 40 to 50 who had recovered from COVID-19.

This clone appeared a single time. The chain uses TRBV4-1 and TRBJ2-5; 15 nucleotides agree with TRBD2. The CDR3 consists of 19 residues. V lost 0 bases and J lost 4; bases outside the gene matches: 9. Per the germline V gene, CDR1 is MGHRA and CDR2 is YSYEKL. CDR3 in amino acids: CASSQEGTSGGSVSETQYF. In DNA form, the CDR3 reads TGCGCCAGCAGCCAAGAGGGGACTAGCGGGGGGAGCGTGTCAGAGACCCAGTACTTC.

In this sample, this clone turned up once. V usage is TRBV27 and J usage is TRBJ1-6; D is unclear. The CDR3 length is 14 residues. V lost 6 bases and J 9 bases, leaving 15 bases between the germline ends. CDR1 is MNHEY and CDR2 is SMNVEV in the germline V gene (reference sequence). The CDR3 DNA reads TGTGCCAGCAGGGGTCCCGGGAATAGTTCACCCCTCCACTTT. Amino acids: CASRGPGNSSPLHF.

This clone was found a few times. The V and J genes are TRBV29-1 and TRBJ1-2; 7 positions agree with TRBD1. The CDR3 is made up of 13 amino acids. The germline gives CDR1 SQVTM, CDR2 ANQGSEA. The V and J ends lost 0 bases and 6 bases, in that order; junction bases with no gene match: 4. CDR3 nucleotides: TGCAGCGTTGAAGAGGACAGGAGAGATGGCTACACCTTC. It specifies CSVEEDRRDGYTF.

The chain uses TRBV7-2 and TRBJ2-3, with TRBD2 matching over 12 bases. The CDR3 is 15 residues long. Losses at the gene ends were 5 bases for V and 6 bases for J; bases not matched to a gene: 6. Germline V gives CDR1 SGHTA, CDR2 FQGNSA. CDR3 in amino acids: CASSRRLAGADTQYF. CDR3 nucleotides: TGTGCCAGCAGCCGGCGACTAGCGGGAGCGGATACGCAGTATTTT.

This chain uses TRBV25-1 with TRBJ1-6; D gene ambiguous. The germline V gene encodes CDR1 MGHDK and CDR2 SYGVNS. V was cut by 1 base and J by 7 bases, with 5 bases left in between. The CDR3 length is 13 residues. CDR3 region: CASSESRNSPLHF. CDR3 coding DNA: TGTGCCAGCAGTGAATCTAGAAATTCACCCCTCCACTTT.

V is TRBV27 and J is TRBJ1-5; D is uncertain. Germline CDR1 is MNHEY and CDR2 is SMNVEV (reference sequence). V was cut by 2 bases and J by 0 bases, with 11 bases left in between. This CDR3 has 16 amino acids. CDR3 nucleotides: TGTGCCAGCAGTTTAAGGTCGGGGTATAGCAATCAGCCCCAGCATTTT. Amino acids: CASSLRSGYSNQPQHF.

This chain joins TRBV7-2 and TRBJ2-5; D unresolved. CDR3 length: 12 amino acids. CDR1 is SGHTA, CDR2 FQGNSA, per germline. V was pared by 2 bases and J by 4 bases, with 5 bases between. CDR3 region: CASSLPRETQYF. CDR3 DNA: TGTGCCAGCAGCTTACCCCGAGAGACCCAGTACTTC.

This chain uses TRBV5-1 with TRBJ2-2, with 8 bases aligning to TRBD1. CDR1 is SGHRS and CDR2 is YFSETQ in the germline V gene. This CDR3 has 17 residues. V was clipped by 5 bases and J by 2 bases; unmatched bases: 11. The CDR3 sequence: CASSSRGQGENTGELFF. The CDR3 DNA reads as TGCGCCAGCAGTTCCCGCGGACAGGGAGAAAACACCGGGGAGCTGTTTTTT.

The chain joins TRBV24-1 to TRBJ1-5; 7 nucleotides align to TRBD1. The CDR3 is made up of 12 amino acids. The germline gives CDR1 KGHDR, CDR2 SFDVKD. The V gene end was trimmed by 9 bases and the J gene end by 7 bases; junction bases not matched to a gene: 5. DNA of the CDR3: TGTGCCACCGGCGACAGGGCCCAGCCCCAGCATTTT. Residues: CATGDRAQPQHF.

The CDR3 spells CASSADRGQGETQYF. CDR3 DNA sequence: TGTGCCAGCAGCGCGGACAGGGGGCAAGGAGAGACCCAGTACTTC. The chain joins TRBV9 to TRBJ2-5; 11 nucleotides align to TRBD1. This CDR3 is built from 15 residues. Trimming cost V 3 bases and J 4 bases; bases outside gene matches: 5. Germline V CDR1 and CDR2: SGDLS, YYNGEE.

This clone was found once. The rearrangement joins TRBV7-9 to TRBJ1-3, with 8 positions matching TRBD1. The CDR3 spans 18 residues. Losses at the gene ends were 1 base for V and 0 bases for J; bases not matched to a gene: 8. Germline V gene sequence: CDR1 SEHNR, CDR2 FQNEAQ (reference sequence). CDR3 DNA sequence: TGTGCCAGCAGCTTAGGGACAGGGAGGTTAAACTCTGGAAACACCATATATTTT. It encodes CASSLGTGRLNSGNTIYF. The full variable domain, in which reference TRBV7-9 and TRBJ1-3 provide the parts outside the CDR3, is DTGVSQNPRHKITKRGQNVTFRCDPISEHNRLYWYRQTLGQGPEFLTYFQNEAQLEKSRLLSDRFSAERPKGSFSTLEIQRTEQGDSAMYLCASSLGTGRLNSGNTIYFGEGSWLTVV.

The CDR3: CASSLGGRKTEAFF. The CDR3 DNA reads TGTGCCAGCAGCTTAGGGGGGCGAAAGACTGAAGCTTTCTTT. The chain is built from TRBV7-2 and TRBJ1-1; perhaps TRBD1 as D (6 bases). Trimming took 1 base from V and 5 from J, leaving 11 bases between them. There are 14 residues in the CDR3. The V gene's germline CDR1 is SGHTA and CDR2 FQGNSA.

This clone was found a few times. The CDR3 DNA is TGTGCCAGCAGTCCCGGACAGGGCAGGGATGGCTACACCTTC. It encodes CASSPGQGRDGYTF. The V and J genes are TRBV6-5 and TRBJ1-2; TRBD1 matches 8 bases. CDR1 MNHEY and CDR2 SVGAGI come from the germline V gene. The CDR3 consists of 14 residues. With 5 bases clipped from V and 6 bases from J, the junction kept 8 bases outside the gene matches.

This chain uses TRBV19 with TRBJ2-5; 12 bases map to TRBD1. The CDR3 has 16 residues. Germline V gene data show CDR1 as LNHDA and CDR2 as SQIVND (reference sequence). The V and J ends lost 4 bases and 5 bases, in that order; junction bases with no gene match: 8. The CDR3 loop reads CASSSQGTGGRETQYF. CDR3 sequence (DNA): TGTGCCAGTAGTAGTCAAGGGACAGGGGGCAGGGAGACCCAGTACTTC.

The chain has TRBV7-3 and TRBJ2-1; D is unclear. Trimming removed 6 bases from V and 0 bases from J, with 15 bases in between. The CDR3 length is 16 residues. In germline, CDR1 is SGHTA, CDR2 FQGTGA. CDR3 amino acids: CASRSIGSSSYNEQFF. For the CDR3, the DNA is TGTGCCAGCAGGTCAATCGGGTCGAGCTCCTACAATGAGCAGTTCTTC.

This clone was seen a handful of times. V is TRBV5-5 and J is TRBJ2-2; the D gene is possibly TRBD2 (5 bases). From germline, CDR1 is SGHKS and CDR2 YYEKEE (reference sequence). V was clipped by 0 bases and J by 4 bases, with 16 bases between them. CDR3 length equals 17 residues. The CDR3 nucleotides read TGTGCCAGCAGCTTGGTGTTACGGGGATATTCCACCGGGGAGCTGTTTTTT. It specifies CASSLVLRGYSTGELFF.

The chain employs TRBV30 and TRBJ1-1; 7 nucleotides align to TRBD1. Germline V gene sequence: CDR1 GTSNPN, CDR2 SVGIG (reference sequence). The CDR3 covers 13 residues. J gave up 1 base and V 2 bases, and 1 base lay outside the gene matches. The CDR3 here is CAWSNRGNTEAFF. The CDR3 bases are TGTGCCTGGAGTAACAGGGGGAACACTGAAGCTTTCTTT.

CDR3 residues: CASSLGTGRNQPQHF. The CDR3 bases are TGTGCCAGCAGCTTAGGGACAGGGCGGAATCAGCCCCAGCATTTT. The chain uses TRBV7-2 and TRBJ1-5, with 8 bases fitting TRBD1. Germline V gene lookup returns CDR1 SGHTA and CDR2 FQGNSA. V was clipped by 1 base and J by 4 bases; unmatched bases: 3. This CDR3 spans 15 amino acids.